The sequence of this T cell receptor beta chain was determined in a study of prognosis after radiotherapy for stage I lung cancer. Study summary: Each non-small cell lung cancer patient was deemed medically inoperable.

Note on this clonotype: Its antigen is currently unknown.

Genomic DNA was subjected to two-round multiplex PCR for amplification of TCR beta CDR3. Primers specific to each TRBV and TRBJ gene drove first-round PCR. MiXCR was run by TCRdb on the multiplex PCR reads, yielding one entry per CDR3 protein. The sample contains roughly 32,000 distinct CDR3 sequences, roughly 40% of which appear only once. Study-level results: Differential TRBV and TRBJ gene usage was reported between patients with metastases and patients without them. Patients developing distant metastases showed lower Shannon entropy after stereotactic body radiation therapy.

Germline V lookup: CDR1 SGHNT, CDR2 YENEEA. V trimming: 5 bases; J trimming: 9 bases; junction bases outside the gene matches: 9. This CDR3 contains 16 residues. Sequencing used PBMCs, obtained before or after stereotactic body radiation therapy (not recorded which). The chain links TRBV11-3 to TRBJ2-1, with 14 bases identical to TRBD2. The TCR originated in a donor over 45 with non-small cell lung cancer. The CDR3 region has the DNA TGTGCCAGCAGCCAGGGGACTAGCGGGAGTATAGGTGAGCAGTTCTTC. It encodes CASSQGTSGSIGEQFF. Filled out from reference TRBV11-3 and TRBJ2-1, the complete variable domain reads EAGVVQSPRYKIIEKKQPVAFWCNPISGHNTLYWYLQNLGQGPELLIRYENEEAVDDSQLPKDRFSAERLKGVDSTLKIQPAELGDSAVYLCASSQGTSGSIGEQFFGPGTRLTVL.